These T cell receptor beta chains were read from a single sample in a study of blood T cell repertoires in COVID-19. Sequenced by immunoSEQ multiplex PCR; TCRdb stores in-frame clones only, minus some. The table lists fewer than 85,000 clones, about 76% of them singletons. Sample: peripheral blood. The source is a woman of 80 years or more with active or convalescent COVID-19. CDR3s include the opening cysteine and the closing phenylalanine or tryptophan. The D gene is left open where the match is weak. The size entry is marked missing in some rows and otherwise reads once, few, many or a size class.

clone size: -; D gene: -; V gene: TRBV5-4; J gene: TRBJ2-2; CDR3 length: 13; CDR3 protein: CASSLEQHGELFF; CDR3 DNA: TGTGCCAGCAGCTTAGAACAGCACGGGGAGCTGTTTTTT
clone size: -; D gene: -; V gene: TRBV11-2; J gene: TRBJ2-2; CDR3 length: 16; CDR3 protein: CASSPTRGTTAGELFF; CDR3 DNA: TGTGCCAGCAGCCCTACTAGGGGGACGACCGCCGGGGAGCTGTTTTTT
clone size: -; D gene: TRBD1; V gene: TRBV24-1; J gene: TRBJ2-5; CDR3 length: 15; CDR3 protein: CATSDRGQGKETQYF; CDR3 DNA: TGTGCCACCAGTGATCGCGGACAGGGGAAGGAGACCCAGTACTTC
clone size: -; D gene: TRBD2; V gene: TRBV4-1; J gene: TRBJ2-2; CDR3 length: 17; CDR3 protein: CASSRSGTSGSTGELFF; CDR3 DNA: TGCGCCAGCAGCCGCAGTGGGACTAGCGGGAGCACCGGGGAGCTGTTTTTT
clone size: once; D gene: TRBD2; V gene: TRBV27; J gene: TRBJ2-1; CDR3 length: 15; CDR3 protein: CASSSTSGVWDEQFF; CDR3 DNA: TGTGCCAGCAGTTCGACTAGCGGGGTTTGGGATGAGCAGTTCTTC
clone size: once; D gene: TRBD1; V gene: TRBV24-1; J gene: TRBJ1-3; CDR3 length: 20; CDR3 protein: CATSDFGCGGPTGGGNTIYF; CDR3 DNA: TGTGCCACCAGTGATTTCGGGTGCGGGGGCCCGACAGGGGGTGGAAACACCATATATTTT
clone size: -; D gene: TRBD1; V gene: TRBV5-6; J gene: TRBJ1-2; CDR3 length: 14; CDR3 protein: CASSFTQGAGGYTF; CDR3 DNA: TGTGCCAGCAGCTTCACACAGGGGGCCGGTGGCTACACCTTC
clone size: -; D gene: -; V gene: TRBV9; J gene: TRBJ1-1; CDR3 length: 17; CDR3 protein: CASSSANRVGVNTEAFF; CDR3 DNA: TGTGCCAGCAGCTCGGCCAACAGGGTAGGGGTGAACACTGAAGCTTTCTTT
clone size: -; D gene: -; V gene: TRBV3-1/TRBV3-2; J gene: TRBJ2-1; CDR3 length: 14; CDR3 protein: CASSQDPGRDEQFF; CDR3 DNA: TGTGCCAGCAGCCAAGATCCGGGAAGGGATGAGCAGTTCTTC
clone size: -; D gene: -; V gene: TRBV7-9; J gene: TRBJ1-4; CDR3 length: 15; CDR3 protein: CASSPKQRLNEKLFF; CDR3 DNA: TGTGCCAGCAGCCCCAAGCAGCGATTAAATGAAAAACTGTTTTTT
clone size: -; D gene: -; V gene: TRBV5-1; J gene: TRBJ2-2; CDR3 length: 15; CDR3 protein: CASMRAEANTGELFF; CDR3 DNA: TGCGCCAGCATGAGAGCGGAGGCGAACACCGGGGAGCTGTTTTTT
clone size: -; D gene: -; V gene: TRBV4-3; J gene: TRBJ2-2; CDR3 length: 14; CDR3 protein: CASSQGAGTGELFF; CDR3 DNA: TGCGCCAGCAGCCAAGGGGCGGGGACCGGGGAGCTGTTTTTT
clone size: many; D gene: -; V gene: TRBV11-2; J gene: TRBJ2-2; CDR3 length: 14; CDR3 protein: CASREETNTGELFF; CDR3 DNA: TGTGCCAGCAGAGAGGAGACGAACACCGGGGAGCTGTTTTTT